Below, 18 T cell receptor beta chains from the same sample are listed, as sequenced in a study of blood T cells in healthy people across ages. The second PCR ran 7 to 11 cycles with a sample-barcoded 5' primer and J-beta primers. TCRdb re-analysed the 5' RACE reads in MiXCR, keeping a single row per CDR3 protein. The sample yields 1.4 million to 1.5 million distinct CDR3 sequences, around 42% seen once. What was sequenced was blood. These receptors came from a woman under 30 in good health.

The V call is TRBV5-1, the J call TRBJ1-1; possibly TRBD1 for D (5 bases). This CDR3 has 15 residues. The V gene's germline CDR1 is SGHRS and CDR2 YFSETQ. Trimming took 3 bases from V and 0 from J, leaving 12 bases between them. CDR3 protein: CASSSRGEMNTEAFF. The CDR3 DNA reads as TGCGCCAGCAGCTCGCGGGGGGAGATGAACACTGAAGCTTTCTTT. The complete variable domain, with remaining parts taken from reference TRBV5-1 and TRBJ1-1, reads KAGVTQTPRYLIKTRGQQVTLSCSPISGHRSVSWYQQTPGQGLQFLFEYFSETQRNKGNFPGRFSGRQFSNSRSEMNVSTLELGDSALYLCASSSRGEMNTEAFFGQGTRLTVV.

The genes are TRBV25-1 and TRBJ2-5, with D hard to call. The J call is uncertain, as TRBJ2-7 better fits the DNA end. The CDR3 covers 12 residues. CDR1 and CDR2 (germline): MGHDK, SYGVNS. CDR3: CASSDGVDEQYF. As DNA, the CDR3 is TGTGCCAGCAGTGATGGGGTCGACGAGCAGTACTTC.

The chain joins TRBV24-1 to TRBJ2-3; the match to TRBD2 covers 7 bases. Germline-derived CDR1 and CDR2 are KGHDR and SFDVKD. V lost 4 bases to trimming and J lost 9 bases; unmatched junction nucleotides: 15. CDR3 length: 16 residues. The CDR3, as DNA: TGTGCCACCAGTGAGGCCGGACTAGGTCATAGGGGCACGCAGTATTTT. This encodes CATSEAGLGHRGTQYF.

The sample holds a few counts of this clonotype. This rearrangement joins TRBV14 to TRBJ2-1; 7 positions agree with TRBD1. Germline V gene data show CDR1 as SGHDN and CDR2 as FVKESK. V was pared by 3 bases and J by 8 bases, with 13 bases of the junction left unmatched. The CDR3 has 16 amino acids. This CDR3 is CASSHSPGGFLDEQFF. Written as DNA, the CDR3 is TGTGCCAGCAGCCACTCGCCAGGGGGTTTTTTGGATGAGCAGTTCTTC.

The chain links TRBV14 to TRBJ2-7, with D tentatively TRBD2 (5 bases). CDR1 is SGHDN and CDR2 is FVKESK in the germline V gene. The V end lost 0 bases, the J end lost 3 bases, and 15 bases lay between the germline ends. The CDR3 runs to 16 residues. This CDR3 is CASSQDRNSGNYEQYF. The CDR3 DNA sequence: TGTGCCAGCAGCCAAGATCGGAATTCGGGGAACTACGAGCAGTACTTC.

This CDR3 reads CSGGDLTQYF. CDR3 DNA sequence: TGCAGCGGAGGTGACTTGACCCAGTACTTC. The chain recombines TRBV29-1 with TRBJ2-5; D is undetermined. The CDR3 spans 10 residues. Germline V gene data show CDR1 as SQVTM and CDR2 as ANQGSEA. Trimming removed 7 bases from V and 7 bases from J, with 10 bases in between.

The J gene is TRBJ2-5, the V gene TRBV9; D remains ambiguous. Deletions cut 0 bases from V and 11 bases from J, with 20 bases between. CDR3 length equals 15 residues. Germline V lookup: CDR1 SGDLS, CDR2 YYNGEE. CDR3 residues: CASSVEGGLGNEQYF. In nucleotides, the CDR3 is TGTGCCAGCAGCGTAGAGGGTGGCCTTGGCAATGAGCAGTACTTC.

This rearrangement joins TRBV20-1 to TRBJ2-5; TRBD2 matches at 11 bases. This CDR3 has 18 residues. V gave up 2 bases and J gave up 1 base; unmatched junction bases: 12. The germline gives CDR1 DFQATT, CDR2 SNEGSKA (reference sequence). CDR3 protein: CSARRVAGGPASQETQYF. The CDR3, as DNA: TGCAGTGCTAGACGGGTAGCGGGAGGGCCGGCTAGCCAAGAGACCCAGTACTTC.

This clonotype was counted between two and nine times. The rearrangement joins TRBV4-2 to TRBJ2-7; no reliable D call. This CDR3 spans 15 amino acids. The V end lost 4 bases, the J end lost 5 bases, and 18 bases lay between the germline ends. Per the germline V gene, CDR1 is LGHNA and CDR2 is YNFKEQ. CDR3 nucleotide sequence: TGTGCCAGCAGCCCCTTACCGGCCACAACCAACGAGCAGTACTTC. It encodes CASSPLPATTNEQYF.

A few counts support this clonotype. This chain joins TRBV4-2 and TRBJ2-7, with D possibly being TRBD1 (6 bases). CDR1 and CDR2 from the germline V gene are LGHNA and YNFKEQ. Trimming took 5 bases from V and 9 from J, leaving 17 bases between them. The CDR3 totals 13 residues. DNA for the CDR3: TGTGCCAGCAGCTTCGAGCAGGGGATGGGGCAGTACTTC. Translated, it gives CASSFEQGMGQYF.

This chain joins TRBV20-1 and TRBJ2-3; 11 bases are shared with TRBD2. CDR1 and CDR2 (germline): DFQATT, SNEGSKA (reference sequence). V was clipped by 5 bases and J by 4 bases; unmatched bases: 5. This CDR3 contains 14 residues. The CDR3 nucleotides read TGCAGTGCTCCGACTAGCGGGGATCCAGATACGCAGTATTTT. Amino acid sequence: CSAPTSGDPDTQYF.

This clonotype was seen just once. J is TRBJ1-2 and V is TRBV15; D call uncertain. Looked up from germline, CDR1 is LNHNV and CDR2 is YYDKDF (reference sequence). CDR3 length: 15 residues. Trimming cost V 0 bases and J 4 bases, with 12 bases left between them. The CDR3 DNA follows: TGTGCCACCAGCAGAGATCGGCTAGCTAGCTATGGCTACACCTTC. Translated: CATSRDRLASYGYTF.

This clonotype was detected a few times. The CDR3 DNA is TGTGCCAGCAGCTTAGATACCGTAGGGAATGAGCAGTTCTTC. This translates into CASSLDTVGNEQFF. The V call is TRBV11-2, the J call TRBJ2-1; D call uncertain. The CDR3 sequence is 14 residues long. The V end lost 0 bases, the J end lost 7 bases, and 10 bases lay between the germline ends. Germline V CDR1 and CDR2: SGHAT, FQNNGV.

This CDR3 is CASSLAMLGNEQFF. DNA of the CDR3: TGTGCCAGCAGTTTAGCTATGCTCGGCAATGAGCAGTTCTTC. The genes are TRBV12-3 or TRBV12-4 and TRBJ2-1; D is undetermined. The CDR3 extends over 14 amino acids. Trimming took 0 bases from V and 6 from J, leaving 9 bases between them.

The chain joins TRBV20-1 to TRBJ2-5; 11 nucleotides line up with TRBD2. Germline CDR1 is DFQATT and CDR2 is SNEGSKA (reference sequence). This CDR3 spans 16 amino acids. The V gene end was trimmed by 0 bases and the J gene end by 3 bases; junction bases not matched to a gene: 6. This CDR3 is CSARDLPGLAEETQYF. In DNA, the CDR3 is TGCAGTGCTAGAGACCTCCCGGGACTAGCGGAAGAGACCCAGTACTTC.

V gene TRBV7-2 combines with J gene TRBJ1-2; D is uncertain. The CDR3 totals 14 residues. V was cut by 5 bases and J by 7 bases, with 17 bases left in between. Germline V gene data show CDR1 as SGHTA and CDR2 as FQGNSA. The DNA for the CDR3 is TGTGCCAGCAGCAGCCAAGGTGCAGTTCCTGGCTACACCTTC. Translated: CASSSQGAVPGYTF.

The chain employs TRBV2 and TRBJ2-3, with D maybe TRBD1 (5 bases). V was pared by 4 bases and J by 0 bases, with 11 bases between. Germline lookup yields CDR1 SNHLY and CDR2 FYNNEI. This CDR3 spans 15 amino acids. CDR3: CASSGGGSSTDTQYF. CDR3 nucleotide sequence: TGTGCCAGCAGTGGGGGCGGCTCTAGCACAGATACGCAGTATTTT.

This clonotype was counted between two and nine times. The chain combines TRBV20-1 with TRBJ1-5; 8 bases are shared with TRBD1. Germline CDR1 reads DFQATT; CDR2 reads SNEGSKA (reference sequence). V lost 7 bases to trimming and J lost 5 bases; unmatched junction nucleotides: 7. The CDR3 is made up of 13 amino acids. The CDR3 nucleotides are TGCAGTGTAGTCCCAGGGGGCGATCAGCCCCAGCATTTT. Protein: CSVVPGGDQPQHF.